The 24 T cell receptor beta chains listed next were all sequenced from one sample in a study of cytomegalovirus exposure and HLA in healthy donors. PCR used 60 Vbeta primers and 13 Jbeta primers. Data came from immunoSEQ multiplex PCR; TCRdb stores just in-frame clones and leaves some out. The table includes about 160,000 clones, 55% to 75% detected once. The sample taken for sequencing was PBMCs. The source is a woman aged 55-75 years in good health and CMV-seropositive.

The chain is built from TRBV28 and TRBJ2-1, with D uncertain. V lost 5 bases and J 8 bases, leaving 19 bases between the germline ends. This CDR3 is built from 15 residues. Germline V CDR1 and CDR2: MDHEN, SYDVKM. This CDR3 is CASSTAPSPTDEQFF. CDR3 in DNA: TGTGCCAGCAGTACCGCCCCGTCCCCTACGGATGAGCAGTTCTTC.

CDR3 protein: CASGLAGPQETQYF. In nucleotides, the CDR3 is TGTGCCAGTGGACTAGCGGGACCTCAAGAGACCCAGTACTTC. This chain connects TRBV5-4 to TRBJ2-5; 12 bases are shared with TRBD2. Germline V gives CDR1 SGHNT, CDR2 YYREEE (reference sequence). V shed 8 bases and J 2 bases; nucleotides not matched to a gene: 4. This CDR3 comprises 14 residues.

This sequence joins TRBV6-6 and TRBJ1-4; 9 bases map to TRBD1. Germline CDR1 reads MNHNY; CDR2 reads SVGAGI (reference sequence). Trimming cost V 6 bases and J 2 bases; bases outside gene matches: 4. CDR3 length equals 15 residues. CDR3 sequence reads: CASSPQGATNEKLFF. CDR3 nucleotide sequence: TGTGCCAGCAGCCCACAGGGGGCGACTAATGAAAAACTGTTTTTT.

V and J are TRBV5-6 and TRBJ2-3, with unresolved D. The V end was cut by 1 base, the J end by 0 bases, with 12 bases between. The CDR3 consists of 16 residues. Germline V lookup: CDR1 SGHDT, CDR2 YYEEEE. The CDR3 DNA follows: TGTGCCAGCAGCTTGAGAGTATTTGCAAGCACAGATACGCAGTATTTT. It codes for CASSLRVFASTDTQYF.

The gene calls are TRBV5-4 and TRBJ2-3; D perhaps matches TRBD2 (5 bases). With 6 bases removed from V and 1 base from J, the gap between germline ends came to 15 bases. The CDR3 loop spans 15 amino acids. Germline V CDR1 and CDR2: SGHNT, YYREEE (reference sequence). In nucleotides, the CDR3 is TGTGCCAGCACCGGAGGTTGGCGGGGCACAGATACGCAGTATTTT. Residues: CASTGGWRGTDTQYF.

The sample holds many counts of this clone. The chain has TRBV6-5 and TRBJ2-1; D uncertain. Per germline, CDR1 MNHEY and CDR2 SVGAGI. CDR3 size: 13 residues. The ends were cut back, 5 bases at V and 7 bases at J, with 12 bases in the middle. The DNA of the CDR3 is TGTGCCAGCAGTCGCGGCTTTTGGAATGAGCAGTTCTTC. Encoded protein: CASSRGFWNEQFF.

The chain employs TRBV7-3 and TRBJ1-1; TRBD1 aligns across 7 bases. The junction had 2 bases not matched to a gene; V was cut back by 3 bases and J by 1 base. Germline V gene data show CDR1 as SGHTA and CDR2 as FQGTGA. The CDR3 runs 14 residues. CDR3 coding DNA: TGTGCCAGCAGCTTCGCAGGGGGGAACACTGAAGCTTTCTTT. Its protein is CASSFAGGNTEAFF.

This clone came up a few times. The V gene is TRBV4-1, the J gene TRBJ2-7; 7 positions match TRBD2. Germline CDR1 reads MGHRA; CDR2 reads YSYEKL. This CDR3 has 15 residues. V was pared by 1 base and J by 2 bases, with 5 bases of the junction left unmatched. The CDR3 nucleotides read TGCGCCAGCAGCCAAGCAGCGGGGAGGGCCTACGAGCAGTACTTC. Protein sequence: CASSQAAGRAYEQYF.

The chain carries TRBV5-4 and TRBJ2-1; TRBD2 matches 8 bases. After removal of 3 bases from V and 1 base from J, the junction contained 9 bases not matched to a gene. This CDR3 has 17 residues. The germline V gene has CDR1 SGHNT and CDR2 YYREEE (reference sequence). CDR3 residues: CASSSEILAGSYNEQFF. CDR3 nucleotide sequence: TGTGCCAGCAGCTCCGAAATATTAGCGGGATCCTACAATGAGCAGTTCTTC.

This chain joins TRBV6-1 and TRBJ1-2; D is possibly TRBD1 (6 bases). This CDR3 region has 14 residues. V lost 4 bases and J 0 bases, leaving 9 bases between the germline ends. CDR1 and CDR2 (germline): MNHNS, SASEGT. CDR3 protein: CASSVTGANYGYTF. DNA for the CDR3: TGTGCCAGCAGTGTGACAGGAGCTAACTATGGCTACACCTTC.

This clone was observed a handful of times. V usage is TRBV4-3 and J usage is TRBJ1-5, with TRBD1 matching over 11 bases. V shed 4 bases, J shed 6 bases, and the junction held 5 bases outside the gene matches. CDR3 length equals 15 residues. Per the germline V gene, CDR1 is LGHNA and CDR2 is YSLEER. The CDR3 sequence is CASSRDRGSSQPQHF. DNA for the CDR3: TGCGCCAGCAGCCGGGACAGGGGGTCTAGTCAGCCCCAGCATTTT.

V gene TRBV15 combines with J gene TRBJ2-1, with 10 bases lining up with TRBD2. This CDR3 has 15 amino acids. V gave up 5 bases and J gave up 2 bases; unmatched junction bases: 3. Germline CDR1 LNHNV, CDR2 YYDKDF (reference sequence). The CDR3 is CATSSGLAAYNEQFF. In DNA, the CDR3 is TGTGCCACCAGCTCTGGACTAGCGGCCTACAATGAGCAGTTCTTC.

This chain links TRBV27 with TRBJ2-5; no clear D. The germline V and J ends were trimmed by 0 bases and 5 bases, with 13 bases remaining between them. This CDR3 comprises 15 residues. Germline CDR1 and CDR2: MNHEY and SMNVEV (reference sequence). CDR3 loop: CASSLSSAAGETQYF. For the CDR3, the DNA is TGTGCCAGCAGTTTATCGAGCGCCGCCGGGGAGACCCAGTACTTC.

The rearrangement uses TRBV9 and TRBJ2-1; 7 nucleotides align to TRBD1. The CDR3 is 13 residues long. The ends lost 0 bases at V and 7 bases at J; junction bases unmatched: 1. Germline V gives CDR1 SGDLS, CDR2 YYNGEE. DNA for the CDR3: TGTGCCAGCAGCGTAGAACAGGGGAATGAGCAGTTCTTC. It encodes CASSVEQGNEQFF.

The CDR3 DNA reads as TGTGCCAGCAGCCGGTCCTTTACTCCCGGGACAAGAACCTACGAGCAGTACTTC. Amino acid sequence: CASSRSFTPGTRTYEQYF. V usage is TRBV7-9 and J usage is TRBJ2-7; D is possibly TRBD1 (6 bases). Germline V gene lookup returns CDR1 SEHNR and CDR2 FQNEAQ (reference sequence). The CDR3 loop spans 18 amino acids. Trimming stripped 5 bases from V and 2 bases from J, with 25 bases between.

This clone has just a few counts. The rearrangement joins TRBV2 to TRBJ2-5, with a tentative D call TRBD1 (5 bases). This CDR3 spans 13 amino acids. V was clipped by 3 bases and J by 5 bases, with 10 bases between them. Per the germline V gene, CDR1 is SNHLY and CDR2 is FYNNEI. In DNA form, the CDR3 reads TGTGCCAGCAGTGAGCAGGGTAGGGAGACCCAGTACTTC. Residues: CASSEQGRETQYF.

The chain couples TRBV6-5 to TRBJ2-1; 8 bases align to TRBD2. Germline V CDR1 and CDR2: MNHEY, SVGAGI. The CDR3 is 14 amino acids. After removal of 8 bases from V and 8 bases from J, the junction contained 11 bases not matched to a gene. The chain's CDR3 is CASGRREARDEQFF. CDR3 DNA sequence: TGTGCCAGCGGCAGGCGGGAGGCCCGCGATGAGCAGTTCTTC.

This chain links TRBV12-5 with TRBJ2-1, with TRBD1 matching over 7 bases. Losses at the gene ends were 5 bases for V and 0 bases for J; bases not matched to a gene: 4. The V gene's germline CDR1 is LGHNT and CDR2 FRNRAP. This CDR3 comprises 15 residues. The CDR3 coding sequence is TGTGCTAGTGGTCAGGGACAGAGCTCCTACAATGAGCAGTTCTTC. It encodes CASGQGQSSYNEQFF.

The chain joins TRBV6-4 to TRBJ2-3, with 11 bases fitting TRBD2. Per the germline V gene, CDR1 is MRHNA and CDR2 is SNTAGT. Unmatched junction bases numbered 3, after V lost 4 bases and J lost 3 bases. The CDR3 sequence is 15 residues long. CDR3 residues: CASSALAGGTDTQYF. CDR3 nucleotides: TGTGCCAGCAGTGCTCTAGCGGGAGGTACAGATACGCAGTATTTT.

The chain uses TRBV9 and TRBJ2-5, with 8 bases fitting TRBD2. The trim removed 4 bases at V and 5 bases at J, leaving 7 bases unmatched. CDR3 length: 14 amino acids. Germline V gene data show CDR1 as SGDLS and CDR2 as YYNGEE. CDR3 residues: CASSLSGGRETQYF. Here the CDR3 DNA reads TGTGCCAGCAGCCTAAGCGGCGGGAGGGAGACCCAGTACTTC. The whole variable domain, remainder taken from reference TRBV9 and TRBJ2-5, is DSGVTQTPKHLITATGQRVTLRCSPRSGDLSVYWYQQSLDQGLQFLIQYYNGEERAKGNILERFSAQQFPDLHSELNLSSLELGDSALYFCASSLSGGRETQYFGPGTRLLVL.

The chain recombines TRBV4-3 with TRBJ2-5; 11 bases are shared with TRBD2. V was pared by 3 bases and J by 6 bases, with 9 bases of the junction left unmatched. CDR3 length: 16 amino acids. CDR1 LGHNA and CDR2 YSLEER come from the germline V gene. Here the CDR3 DNA reads TGCGCCAGCAGCCATATTTTAGCGGGAGGGCCTCAGACCCAGTACTTC. This gives the protein CASSHILAGGPQTQYF.

This clone was recorded a few times. The rearrangement joins TRBV27 to TRBJ2-7; D is perhaps TRBD2 (5 bases). V was pared by 6 bases and J by 6 bases, with 21 bases between. The CDR3 sequence is 15 residues long. CDR1 and CDR2 from the germline V gene are MNHEY and SMNVEV (reference sequence). In DNA, the CDR3 is TGTGCCAGCAGCCCTCGGGGTAGCCGAGGCGGCGAGCAGTACTTC. Its protein is CASSPRGSRGGEQYF.

A few counts support this clone. V usage is TRBV28 and J usage is TRBJ1-1; D may be TRBD1 (5 bases). The germline V gene encodes CDR1 MDHEN and CDR2 SYDVKM. The CDR3 covers 15 residues. Trimming removed 5 bases at V and 0 bases at J, with 13 bases between. The CDR3 spells CASSTIGAVNTEAFF. As DNA, the CDR3 is TGTGCCAGCAGTACGATAGGGGCTGTGAACACTGAAGCTTTCTTT.

Only a few counts were recorded for this clone. The chain recombines TRBV5-4 with TRBJ2-2; 12 nucleotides align to TRBD2. CDR3 length equals 18 residues. Germline V gene sequence: CDR1 SGHNT, CDR2 YYREEE (reference sequence). J lost 4 bases, V lost 2 bases, and 9 bases had no gene match. CDR3 protein: CASSLTSSGRALTGELFF. Here the CDR3 DNA reads TGTGCCAGCAGCTTAACGTCTAGCGGGAGGGCCCTCACCGGGGAGCTGTTTTTT.